Listed below are T cell receptor beta chains from one sample, sequenced in a study of CD4 and CD8 cells across lung adenocarcinoma regions. MiXCR was run by TCRdb on the PCR reads, yielding one entry per CDR3 protein. The sample carries approximately 11,000 distinct CDR3 sequences, less than 70% recorded once. Source material: CD4+ T cells from the center of a lung tumor. The receptors were sampled from a male donor with lung adenocarcinoma. The CD4 and CD8 labels of this study may be unreliable. Both conserved end residues are part of each CDR3. The order of the fields is J gene, D gene, clone size, V gene, CDR3 protein, CDR3 DNA. D genes are given only for firm matches. The size entry is marked missing in some rows and otherwise reads once, few, many or a size class.

TRBJ2-1,.,medium-sized,TRBV4-1,CASSHQYNEQFF,TGCGCCAGCAGCCACCAATACAATGAGCAGTTCTTC
TRBJ2-7,TRBD2,.,TRBV10-1,CASSPSGSYEQYF,TGCGCCAGCAGTCCTAGCGGTTCCTACGAGCAGTACTTC
TRBJ2-1,.,.,TRBV6-1,CASRLGLAGELFF,TGTGCCAGCAGACTGGGGCTAGCCGGTGAGCTGTTTTTC
TRBJ1-5,.,.,TRBV6-1,CASSEVWRGYYSNQPQHF,TGTGCCAGCAGTGAAGTTTGGAGGGGCTACTATAGCAATCAGCCCCAGCATTTT
TRBJ2-7,.,many,TRBV6-1,CASSKRVYEQYF,TGTGCCAGCAGTAAGCGGGTTTACGAGCAGTACTTC
TRBJ2-3,TRBD2,many,TRBV7-2,CASSFDLAGGYTQYF,TGTGCCAGCAGCTTCGACCTAGCGGGGGGGTATACGCAGTATTTT
TRBJ1-1,.,few,TRBV10-3,CAISGLGGGTEAFF,TGTGCCATCAGCGGCCTGGGGGGAGGGACTGAAGCTTTCTTT
TRBJ2-4,TRBD2,.,TRBV27,CAGSGGGDQDIQYF,TGTGCGGGCAGCGGGGGGGGTGACCAAGACATTCAGTACTTC
TRBJ1-3,.,many,TRBV7-2,CASSLVEGMAGNTIYF,TGTGCCAGCAGCTTAGTTGAGGGGATGGCTGGAAACACCATATATTTT
TRBJ2-5,TRBD1,medium-sized,TRBV6-1,CASSLRDRGRQYF,TGTGCCAGCAGCCTCCGGGACAGGGGCAGGCAGTACTTC
TRBJ2-7,TRBD2,.,TRBV10-2,CASRRTSGSIEQYF,TGCGCCAGCAGGAGGACTAGCGGGAGTATCGAGCAGTACTTC
TRBJ2-7,.,.,TRBV6-1,CGSSSGMCATDMQYF,TGTGGCAGCAGCTCGGGGATGTGTGCCACAGACATGCAGTACTTC
TRBJ2-5,TRBD1,once,TRBV6-2/TRBV6-3,CASSHNEYRGPQETQYF,TGTGCCAGCTCCCATAACGAATACAGGGGACCCCAAGAGACCCAGTACTTC
TRBJ2-6,.,.,TRBV5-1,CASSLLSSRTSGANVLTF,TGCGCCAGCAGCTTGTTATCATCTCGGACGAGTGGGGCCAACGTCCTGACTTTC
TRBJ2-2,.,.,TRBV5-1,CASSSLSVQEGGELFF,TGCGCCAGCAGCTCCCTAAGTGTCCAGGAGGGCGGGGAGCTGTTTTTT
TRBJ2-7,TRBD2,few,TRBV20-1,CSALRPSGGATYEQYF,TGCAGTGCTCTCCGCCCGAGCGGGGGGGCTACCTACGAGCAGTACTTC
TRBJ2-5,.,.,TRBV27,CASRERDQDTQYF,TGTGCCAGCAGGGAACGTGACCAAGATACGCAGTACTTT
TRBJ2-4,.,.,TRBV10-1,CAGYGGRDKDIQYF,TGCGCCGGGTACGGGGGCCGTGACAAAGACATTCAGTACTTC
TRBJ2-3,.,once,TRBV6-1,CASPEGHSPKDTQYF,TGTGCCAGCCCCGAAGGGCACAGTCCCAAAGATACGCAGTATTTC
TRBJ2-5,TRBD2,.,TRBV10-3,CGGGHGGGGPETQYF,TGTGGCGGGGGGCACGGGGGCGGGGGCCCAGAGACCCAGTACTTC
TRBJ2-3,.,.,TRBV6-5,CASSYWGLSKNIQYF,TGTGCCAGCAGTTACTGGGGTTTGAGCAAAAACATTCAGTATTTT
TRBJ2-1,.,.,TRBV27,CASSLLGGAYNEQFF,TGTGCCAGCAGTTTACTAGGCGGGGCCTACAATGAGCAGTTCTTC
TRBJ2-7,TRBD2,.,TRBV6-1,CAGSGGSGEDTQYF,TGTGCGGGCAGTGGTGGTAGCGGGGAAGATACGCAGTACTTC
TRBJ2-5,.,.,TRBV10-1,CAGQGGRDKDIQYF,TGCGCGGGGCAGGGGGGCCGTGACAAAGACATCCAGTACTTC
TRBJ1-2,.,.,TRBV27,CASRRDTAGGYGYTF,TGTGCCAGCAGAAGGGACACGGCGGGAGGCTATGGCTACACCTTC
TRBJ2-1,.,few,TRBV24-1,CATSDLRGDRDEQFF,TGTGCCACCAGTGACCTCCGAGGGGATCGGGATGAGCAGTTCTTC
TRBJ2-3,.,.,TRBV7-6,CASSLGGGGLDAETQYF,TGTGCCAGCAGCTTGGGGGGAGGGGGCCTGGACGCAGAGACCCAGTACTTT
TRBJ2-3,.,.,TRBV7-2,CASSFSRVSNTQYF,TGTGCCAGCAGCTTTTCTCGAGTCTCAAATACGCAGTATTTT
TRBJ1-2,TRBD1,medium-sized,TRBV6-5,CASTDRGYGYTF,TGTGCCAGCACAGACAGGGGCTATGGCTACACCTTC
TRBJ2-1,.,many,TRBV6-1,CASSVNEQFF,TGTGCCAGCAGCGTCAATGAGCAGTTCTTC
TRBJ1-4,.,few,TRBV6-1,CASSPRWTATTNEKLFF,TGTGCCAGCAGCCCAAGGTGGACAGCCACAACTAATGAAAAACTGTTTTTT
TRBJ2-3,TRBD2,many,TRBV6-6,CASSPPSGGAYSTDTQYF,TGTGCCAGCAGTCCCCCCTCGGGGGGGGCCTATAGCACAGATACGCAGTATTTT
TRBJ2-4,.,few,TRBV10-3,CAISASIEAKNIQYF,TGTGCCATCAGTGCTAGCATTGAGGCCAAAAACATTCAGTACTTC
TRBJ2-7,.,.,TRBV12-3/TRBV12-4,CASSQGRYEQYF,TGTGCCAGCAGCCAAGGACGCTACGAGCAGTACTTC
TRBJ2-4,.,.,TRBV25-1,CASSEYGIRTDIQYF,TGTGCCAGCAGTGAATACGGCATACGCACAGATATTCAGTACTTC
TRBJ1-1,.,few,TRBV5-1,CASSTGTANTEAFF,TGCGCCAGCAGCACAGGGACGGCGAACACTGAAGCTTTCTTT
TRBJ2-3,.,.,TRBV6-1,CASSPQDVNTDAQFF,TGTGCCAGCAGTCCCCAGGACGTAAACACCGATGCGCAGTTTTTT
TRBJ2-7,.,many,TRBV6-2/TRBV6-3,CASSYSPDTAYEQYF,TGTGCCAGCAGTTACTCTCCCGACACCGCCTACGAGCAGTACTTC
TRBJ2-3,TRBD2,.,TRBV27,CASRATGGAGRSSKETQYF,TGTGCCAGCAGAGCCACGGGGGGAGCGGGGCGCTCTAGCAAAGAGACGCAGTATTTC
TRBJ2-5,.,few,TRBV6-2/TRBV6-3,CASSYRQVQETQYF,TGTGCCAGCAGTTATCGGCAGGTACAAGAGACCCAGTACTTC
TRBJ2-5,.,.,TRBV20-1,CSASLPKGWVETQYF,TGCAGTGCTAGTCTTCCGAAAGGATGGGTAGAGACCCAGTACTTC
TRBJ2-5,TRBD2,.,TRBV4-1,CASSQGGLAGGPQGTQYF,TGCGCCAGCAGCCAAGGTGGACTAGCGGGAGGACCTCAGGGGACCCAGTACTTC
TRBJ2-1,.,.,TRBV20-1,CSARVSDNEQFF,TGCAGTGCTAGAGTTTCTGACAATGAGCAGTTCTTC